These T cell receptor beta chains were read from a single sample in a study of CD8+CD57+ T cells in acquired aplastic anemia. In TCRdb, the reads were re-called with MiXCR into one record per CDR3 protein. This sample carries 55,000 to 60,000 distinct CDR3 sequences, approximately 54% of them seen once, and the ten largest clones take about 15%. Material: sorted CD4+, CD8+, or CD8+CD57+ T cells (not recorded which) from PBMCs. The receptors were sampled from a human donor with aplastic anemia. Both conserved end residues are trimmed from each CDR3. Each record gives: CDR3 protein, J gene, V gene.

ASSQDPGRGAYNEQF,TRBJ2-1,TRBV4-1
ASSLSGGGTEAF,TRBJ1-1,TRBV7-3
ASSPGTGLNYGYT,TRBJ1-2,TRBV7-9
ASSQDELADHNEQF,TRBJ2-1,TRBV4-1
ASSFPGVEQPQH,TRBJ1-5,TRBV7-9
SVDRLGGTDTQY,TRBJ2-3,TRBV29-1
SEGGGNEQF,TRBJ2-1,TRBV20-1
ASSFNGDRGFGTEAF,TRBJ1-1,TRBV5-1
ASSLAGDGYT,TRBJ1-2,TRBV7-9
ASSDRQGEETQY,TRBJ2-5,TRBV6-4
ASSQHDNPTGNEILF,TRBJ1-4,TRBV4-2
ASSNTGVEAF,TRBJ1-1,TRBV12-3/TRBV12-4
ATSDYVAGEVF,TRBJ1-1,TRBV24-1
SATQGAVDQPQH,TRBJ1-5,TRBV29-1
ASSQRIRSTEAF,TRBJ1-1,TRBV5-8
ASSQGGSGVDEQF,TRBJ2-1,TRBV4-1
ASSQEPAGGPVTGELF,TRBJ2-2,TRBV4-1
SVEDTNGAEAF,TRBJ1-1,TRBV29-1
ASSEADGSYEQY,TRBJ2-7,TRBV25-1
ASSPGQVNTEAF,TRBJ1-1,TRBV27
ASSLGVRTRNEQF,TRBJ2-1,TRBV5-6
ATNDGSSYNEQF,TRBJ2-1,TRBV24-1
ASSLEFGGLGETQY,TRBJ2-5,TRBV7-9
ACSQVGTRYEQY,TRBJ2-7,TRBV6-1
ASSPLGAEAF,TRBJ1-1,TRBV2
ASSIVGGLEEKLF,TRBJ1-4,TRBV19
SARGRNSPLH,TRBJ1-6,TRBV20-1
ASSWGQGVYGYT,TRBJ1-2,TRBV19
ASSLPSNYGYT,TRBJ1-2,TRBV5-5
ASSLQASGEQY,TRBJ2-7,TRBV7-9
ASSQGVGARGNTIY,TRBJ1-3,TRBV7-9
ASTGAYEQY,TRBJ2-7,TRBV12-3/TRBV12-4
ATSRDRGGPEAF,TRBJ1-1,TRBV15
ASSSDGTEAF,TRBJ1-1,TRBV4-2
ASSEISGNTIY,TRBJ1-3,TRBV10-1
ASSTGTADTQY,TRBJ2-3,TRBV5-6